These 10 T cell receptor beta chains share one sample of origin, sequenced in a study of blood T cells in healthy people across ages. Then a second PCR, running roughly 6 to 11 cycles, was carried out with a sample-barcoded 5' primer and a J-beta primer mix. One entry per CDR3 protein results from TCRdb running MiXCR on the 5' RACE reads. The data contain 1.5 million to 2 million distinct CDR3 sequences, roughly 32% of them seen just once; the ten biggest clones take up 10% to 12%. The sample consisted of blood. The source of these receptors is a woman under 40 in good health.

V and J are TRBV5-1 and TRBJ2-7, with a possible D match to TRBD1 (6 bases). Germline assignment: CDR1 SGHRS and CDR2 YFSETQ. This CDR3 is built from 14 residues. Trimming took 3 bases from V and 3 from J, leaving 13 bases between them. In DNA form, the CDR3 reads TGCGCCAGCAGCTGGACAGAGGGATACTACGAGCAGTACTTC. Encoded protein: CASSWTEGYYEQYF.

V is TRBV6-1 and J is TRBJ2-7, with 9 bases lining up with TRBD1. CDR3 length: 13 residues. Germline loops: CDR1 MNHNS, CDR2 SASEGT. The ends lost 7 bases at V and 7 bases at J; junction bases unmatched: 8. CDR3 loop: CASMEWDRVEQYF. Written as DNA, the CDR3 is TGTGCCAGCATGGAATGGGACAGGGTTGAGCAGTACTTC.

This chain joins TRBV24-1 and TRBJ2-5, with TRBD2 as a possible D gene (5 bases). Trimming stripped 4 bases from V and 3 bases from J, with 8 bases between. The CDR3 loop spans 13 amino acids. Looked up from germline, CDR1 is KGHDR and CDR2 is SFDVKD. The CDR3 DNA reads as TGTGCCACCAGTGAGGGGAGCAAAGAGACCCAGTACTTC. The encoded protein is CATSEGSKETQYF.

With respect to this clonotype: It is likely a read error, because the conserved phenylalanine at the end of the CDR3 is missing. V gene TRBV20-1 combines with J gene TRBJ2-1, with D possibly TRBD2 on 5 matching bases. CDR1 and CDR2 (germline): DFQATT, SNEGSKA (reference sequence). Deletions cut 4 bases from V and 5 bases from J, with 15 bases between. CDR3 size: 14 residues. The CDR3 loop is CSAKTNLNDNEQFS. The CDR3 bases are TGCAGTGCTAAGACTAACCTAAACGACAATGAGCAGTTCTCC.

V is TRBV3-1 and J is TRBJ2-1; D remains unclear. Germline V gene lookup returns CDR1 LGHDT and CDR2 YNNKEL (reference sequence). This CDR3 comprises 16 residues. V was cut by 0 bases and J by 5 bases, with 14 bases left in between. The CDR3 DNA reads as TGTGCCAGCAGCCAAGATTCCCGCAGATGGGACAATGAGCAGTTCTTC. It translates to CASSQDSRRWDNEQFF.

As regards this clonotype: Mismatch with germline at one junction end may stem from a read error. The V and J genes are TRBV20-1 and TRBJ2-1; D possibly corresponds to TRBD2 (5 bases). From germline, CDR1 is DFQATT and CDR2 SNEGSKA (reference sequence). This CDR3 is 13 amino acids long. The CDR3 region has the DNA TGCAGTGCTATTCCTAGCTCCTACAGTGAGCAGTTCTTC. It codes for CSAIPSSYSEQFF.

In DNA, the CDR3 is TGTGCCAGCAGCTCATTGTTAGGGGAAGCCGGGGAGCTGTTTTTT. Its translation: CASSSLLGEAGELFF. This sequence joins TRBV11-2 and TRBJ2-2, with TRBD1 as a possible D gene (5 bases). V was shortened by 4 bases and J by 6 bases, with 15 bases between the two germline ends. This CDR3 spans 15 amino acids. Germline loops: CDR1 SGHAT, CDR2 FQNNGV.

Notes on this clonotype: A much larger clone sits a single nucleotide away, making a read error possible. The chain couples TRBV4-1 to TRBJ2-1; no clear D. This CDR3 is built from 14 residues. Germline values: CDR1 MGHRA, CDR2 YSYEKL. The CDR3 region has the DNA TGCGCCAACAGCCAAGTGCTGAACTACAATGAGCAGTTCTTC. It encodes CANSQVLNYNEQFF.

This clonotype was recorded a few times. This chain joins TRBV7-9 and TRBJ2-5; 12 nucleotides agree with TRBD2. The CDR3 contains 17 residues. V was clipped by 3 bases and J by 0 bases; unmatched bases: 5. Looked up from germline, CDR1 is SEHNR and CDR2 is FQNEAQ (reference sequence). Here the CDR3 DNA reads TGTGCCAGCAGCTTCCTAGCGGGGGGGCCGAACCAAGAGACCCAGTACTTC. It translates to CASSFLAGGPNQETQYF.

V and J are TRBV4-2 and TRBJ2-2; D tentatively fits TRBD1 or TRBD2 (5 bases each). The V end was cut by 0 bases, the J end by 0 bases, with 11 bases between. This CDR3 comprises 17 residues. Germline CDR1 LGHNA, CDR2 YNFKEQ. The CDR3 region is CASSQDLKGPNTGELFF. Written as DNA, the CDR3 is TGTGCCAGCAGCCAAGATCTTAAGGGACCGAACACCGGGGAGCTGTTTTTT.